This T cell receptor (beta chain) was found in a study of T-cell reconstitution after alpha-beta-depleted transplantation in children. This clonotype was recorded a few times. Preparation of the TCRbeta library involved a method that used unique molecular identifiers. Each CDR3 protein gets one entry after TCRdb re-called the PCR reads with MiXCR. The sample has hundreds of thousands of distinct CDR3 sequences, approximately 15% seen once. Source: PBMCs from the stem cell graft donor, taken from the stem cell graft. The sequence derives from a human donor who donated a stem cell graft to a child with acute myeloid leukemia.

The CDR3 reads CASSVANRGQDTGELFF. The CDR3 DNA is TGTGCCAGCAGCGTCGCCAACAGGGGGCAAGACACCGGGGAGCTGTTTTTT. The chain recombines TRBV9 with TRBJ2-2, with 9 bases that match TRBD1. J gave up 3 bases and V 2 bases, and 8 bases lay outside the gene matches. Germline V lookup: CDR1 SGDLS, CDR2 YYNGEE. The length of the CDR3 is 17 residues.